The 21 T cell receptor beta chains reported below all come from one sample, sequenced in a study of blood T cell repertoires in COVID-19. Measured with immunoSEQ multiplex PCR; TCRdb has only the in-frame clones, and not every one. The sample has 150,000 to 200,000 clones; around 89% are singletons. The source material was peripheral blood. Receptors originate from a human donor in a cohort sampled during active COVID-19.

J is TRBJ2-2 and V is TRBV18; TRBD2 matches at 13 bases. Trimming cost V 6 bases and J 7 bases; bases outside gene matches: 11. CDR3 length: 17 residues. In germline, CDR1 is KGHSH, CDR2 LQKENI. CDR3 bases: TGTGCCAGCTCCCCTAGAGGACTAGCGGGAGCGATCGGGGAGCTGTTTTTT. Amino acids: CASSPRGLAGAIGELFF.

The J gene is TRBJ1-5, the V gene TRBV28; 8 positions match TRBD1. The CDR3 covers 15 residues. CDR1 is MDHEN and CDR2 is SYDVKM in the germline V gene. V lost 3 bases, J lost 6 bases, and 7 bases stayed unmatched. Written as DNA, the CDR3 is TGTGCCAGCAGTTTCACAGGGGGAGGTGTTCAGCCCCAGCATTTT. It codes for CASSFTGGGVQPQHF. Using reference TRBV28 and TRBJ1-5 for the parts outside the CDR3, the full variable domain is DVKVTQSSRYLVKRTGEKVFLECVQDMDHENMFWYRQDPGLGLRLIYFSYDVKMKEKGDIPEGYSVSREKKERFSLILESASTNQTSMYLCASSFTGGGVQPQHFGDGTRLSIL.

This chain links TRBV28 with TRBJ1-1; 7 positions match TRBD1. The CDR3 is 15 residues long. V dropped 6 bases and J dropped 4; count of bases not matched to a gene: 11. Germline V lookup: CDR1 MDHEN, CDR2 SYDVKM. The CDR3 reads CASSNHQGGSTEAFF. The CDR3 DNA reads as TGTGCCAGCAGCAATCACCAGGGGGGAAGCACTGAAGCTTTCTTT.

J is TRBJ2-7 and V is TRBV7-2; D possibly corresponds to TRBD2 (7 bases). CDR1 and CDR2 from the germline V gene are SGHTA and FQGNSA. Between the trimmed V and J ends, which lost 5 bases and 4 bases, there was a span of 21 bases. The CDR3 covers 16 residues. The CDR3 reads CASSPRPGAGVYEQYF. CDR3 nucleotide sequence: TGTGCCAGCAGCCCGCGGCCGGGGGCGGGAGTATACGAGCAGTACTTC.

This chain uses TRBV5-1 with TRBJ2-7; 13 bases align to TRBD2. V trimming: 2 bases; J trimming: 2 bases; junction bases outside the gene matches: 1. The CDR3 is 15 amino acids. Germline V CDR1 and CDR2: SGHRS, YFSETQ. As DNA, the CDR3 is TGCGCCAGCAGCTTTACTAGCGGGGGGGCCTACGAGCAGTACTTC. Its protein is CASSFTSGGAYEQYF.

CDR3 nucleotide sequence: TGTGCCTGGAGTCCTATGACAGGGACCGGCTACACCTTC. It specifies CAWSPMTGTGYTF. This chain uses TRBV30 with TRBJ1-2; TRBD1 matches 7 bases. The V segment lost 2 bases and the J segment 8 bases; nucleotides outside the gene matches: 8. This CDR3 contains 13 residues. The germline CDR1 and CDR2 sequences are GTSNPN and SVGIG (reference sequence).

V usage is TRBV7-9 and J usage is TRBJ2-7; unclear D gene. Trimming took 5 bases from V and 4 from J, leaving 9 bases between them. Germline V gene data show CDR1 as SEHNR and CDR2 as FQNEAQ (reference sequence). The CDR3 length is 12 residues. This chain's CDR3 is CASSPREYEQYF. CDR3 DNA sequence: TGTGCCAGCAGCCCCCGAGAATACGAGCAGTACTTC.

This chain connects TRBV30 to TRBJ1-5, with 7 bases identical to TRBD1. J lost 0 bases, V lost 8 bases, and 4 bases had no gene match. This CDR3 has 13 amino acids. Germline loops: CDR1 GTSNPN, CDR2 SVGIG (reference sequence). In DNA form, the CDR3 reads TGTGCCAGTCAGGGGGATAGCAATCAGCCCCAGCATTTT. Protein: CASQGDSNQPQHF.

This chain joins TRBV18 and TRBJ2-1; TRBD2 matches at 7 bases. The CDR3 length is 19 residues. Germline V CDR1 and CDR2: KGHSH, LQKENI. Germline trimming cut 3 bases from V and 0 bases from J; bases unmatched to any gene: 14. This CDR3 reads CASSPHLKLAFNSYNEQFF. The CDR3 nucleotides read TGTGCCAGCTCACCTCACCTGAAACTAGCGTTTAACTCCTACAATGAGCAGTTCTTC.

The chain uses TRBV5-5 and TRBJ2-1; 10 bases align to TRBD2. This CDR3 is built from 18 residues. Looked up from germline, CDR1 is SGHKS and CDR2 is YYEKEE (reference sequence). Trimming removed 4 bases from V and 7 bases from J; junction bases left unmatched: 17. CDR3 protein: CASSPQSRLAGGQNEQFF. The CDR3 DNA sequence: TGTGCCAGCAGCCCACAGTCCCGACTAGCGGGTGGTCAGAATGAGCAGTTCTTC.

The chain links TRBV10-3 to TRBJ2-3, with TRBD1 as a possible D gene (5 bases). CDR1 is ENHRY and CDR2 is SYGVKD in the germline V gene. This CDR3 spans 15 amino acids. V lost 0 bases and J 4 bases, leaving 11 bases between the germline ends. The CDR3 nucleotides are TGTGCCATCAGTGAGTCGCTGGGGCGCGCAGATACGCAGTATTTT. This translates into CAISESLGRADTQYF.

In this sample, this clone turned up once. The chain combines TRBV29-1 with TRBJ2-1; D gene uncertain. V lost 0 bases to trimming and J lost 4 bases, with 10 bases between them. This CDR3 has 14 amino acids. Germline V lookup: CDR1 SQVTM, CDR2 ANQGSEA. In DNA, the CDR3 is TGCAGCGTTGAAGATCAATACAGATACAATGAGCAGTTCTTC. As protein: CSVEDQYRYNEQFF.

The rearrangement links TRBV9 to TRBJ2-7; 10 nucleotides agree with TRBD1. The CDR3 is 15 residues long. The junction had 3 bases not matched to a gene; V was cut back by 3 bases and J by 0 bases. Germline V lookup: CDR1 SGDLS, CDR2 YYNGEE. The CDR3: CASSEGTGVSYEQYF. DNA of the CDR3: TGTGCCAGCAGCGAGGGGACAGGGGTCTCCTACGAGCAGTACTTC.

The rearrangement uses TRBV6-5 and TRBJ1-2; D possibly corresponds to TRBD1 (5 bases). The CDR3 consists of 14 residues. Germline CDR1 reads MNHEY; CDR2 reads SVGAGI. V lost 8 bases and J lost 2, with 15 bases in between. The DNA for the CDR3 is TGTGCCAGCGCAGGGCCGAATCGGAACTATGGCTACACCTTC. Its protein is CASAGPNRNYGYTF.

This sequence joins TRBV7-9 and TRBJ1-1; D uncertain. This CDR3 comprises 11 residues. The V end lost 5 bases, the J end lost 6 bases, and 7 bases lay between the germline ends. In germline, CDR1 is SEHNR, CDR2 FQNEAQ (reference sequence). The CDR3 here is CASSLRAEAFF. Written as DNA, the CDR3 is TGTGCCAGCAGCCTTAGAGCTGAAGCTTTCTTT.

As concerns this clone: Sequence at one end of the junction differs from germline and may be a read error. J is TRBJ2-1 and V is TRBV5-6; 8 nucleotides line up with TRBD2. There are 14 residues in the CDR3. Germline lookup yields CDR1 SGHDT and CDR2 YYEEEE. The CDR3, as DNA: TGTGCCAGCAGCTTCTTTACTAGCGGACTGCTACCGCTCTTC. This codes for CASSFFTSGLLPLF. Variable domain in full (rest from reference TRBV5-6 and TRBJ2-1): DAGVTQSPTHLIKTRGQQVTLRCSPKSGHDTVSWYQQALGQGPQFIFQYYEEEERQRGNFPDRFSGHQFPNYSSELNVNALLLGDSALYLCASSFFTSGLLPLFGPGTRLTVL.

V usage is TRBV19 and J usage is TRBJ2-1, with TRBD1 matching over 11 bases. J gave up 4 bases and V 4 bases, and 3 bases lay outside the gene matches. The V gene's germline CDR1 is LNHDA and CDR2 SQIVND (reference sequence). The CDR3 consists of 15 residues. The CDR3 reads CASSTGQGAYNEQFF. CDR3 coding DNA: TGTGCCAGTAGTACTGGACAGGGGGCTTACAATGAGCAGTTCTTC.

CDR3 DNA sequence: TGTGCCAGCAGCTTGCCAAGGGGGCGCCGCGAGCAGTACTTC. Amino acids: CASSLPRGRREQYF. The chain employs TRBV5-5 and TRBJ2-7; 7 nucleotides agree with TRBD1. V shed 1 base and J 6 bases; nucleotides not matched to a gene: 7. Germline-derived CDR1 and CDR2 are SGHKS and YYEKEE (reference sequence). This CDR3 has 14 amino acids.

The J gene is TRBJ2-3, the V gene TRBV19, with D maybe TRBD1 (6 bases). The V end lost 3 bases, the J end lost 5 bases, and 15 bases lay between the germline ends. The CDR3 spans 15 residues. Germline lookup yields CDR1 LNHDA and CDR2 SQIVND (reference sequence). This CDR3 reads CASSIYQGSVDTQYF. In DNA form, the CDR3 reads TGTGCCAGTAGTATTTATCAGGGGTCAGTAGATACGCAGTATTTT.

This sequence joins TRBV10-3 and TRBJ2-3, with D possibly matching TRBD1 (5 bases). Trimming left V 5 bases short and J 4 bases short, with 10 bases between. The CDR3 spans 13 residues. Germline V CDR1 and CDR2: ENHRY, SYGVKD. This chain's CDR3 is CAISLGDPDTQYF. The DNA of the CDR3 is TGTGCCATCAGTCTAGGGGATCCAGATACGCAGTATTTT.

This chain joins TRBV18 and TRBJ2-7, with 10 bases lining up with TRBD2. V was clipped by 6 bases and J by 4 bases; unmatched bases: 9. The CDR3 sequence is 15 residues long. Germline V gene sequence: CDR1 KGHSH, CDR2 LQKENI. CDR3 in amino acids: CASSHSSGRLYEQYF. The CDR3 coding sequence is TGTGCCAGCTCCCACTCTAGCGGGAGACTATACGAGCAGTACTTC.